Listed here is a single TCR beta chain. Antigen: not known. In germline, CDR1 is MDHEN, CDR2 SYDVKM. The ends lost 5 bases at V and 6 bases at J; junction bases unmatched: 10. The CDR3 is made up of 15 amino acids. These data are taken from a study of OX40 agonist ivuxolimab in advanced cancers. Study results and caveats: Within 6 weeks, CD4+ and CD8+ blood T cells expanded clonally at 0.1 to 3.0 mg/kg. Expanded clones were, on average, more numerous among CD8+ T cells than CD4+.

The method was immunoSEQ multiplex PCR; TCRdb's version includes in-frame clones alone and lacks a portion of them. The sample records under 150,000 clones, 90% being singletons. Sequenced here: CD4+ or CD8+ T cells sorted from blood, sampled in a trial of the OX40 agonist ivuxolimab. V gene TRBV28 combines with J gene TRBJ1-1; 9 bases line up with TRBD1. The sequence derives from an adult with an advanced solid tumor such as melanoma, head and neck, liver or kidney cancer. The CDR3 nucleotides are TGTGCCAGCAGTCCTCCGGACAGGGGAGGTGCTGAAGCTTTCTTT. As protein: CASSPPDRGGAEAFF.